This T cell receptor beta chain was recorded in a study of T cell responses to AZD1222 COVID-19 vaccine (dated by TCRdb to the early 2020s). Study-wide context: A total of over 230 trial participants underwent TCR sequencing, of whom nearly 210 had received two doses of AZD1222 and about 25 had received two doses of the MenACWY control vaccine. Trial participants were enrolled into age subgroups of 18-55, 56-69 and 70-plus years, which contained 148, 28 and 57 TCR-sequenced participants, respectively. Results and caveats for the whole study, not just this receptor: No day 14 peak-response samples were available, so repertoires were characterized only after the peak T cell response. Conclusions about previously exposed vaccinees were limited because only 5 or 6 AZD1222 recipients were SARS-CoV-2 seropositive at baseline. Nearly half of unique spike-specific TCRs reportedly recognized epitopes outside regions mutated in the B.1.351 and B.1.1.7 variants. Most participants were white British and females outnumbered males, and the authors suggested that clonal diversity may have been underestimated. In the small 56-69-year group, the increase in depth fell short of significance, most likely because of low power. The vaccine-associated CD4 TCRs covered the entire spike protein, and the dominant responses fell in regions 160-218 and 743-854. Spike-specific TCR breadth and depth rose significantly after two AZD1222 doses compared with day 0 and with MenACWY recipients.

As concerns this clone: It lacks a known antigen. No much larger clonotype is one base removed from it; base qualities were not supplied.

The CDR3 regions of human TCRbeta chains were subjected to immunosequencing. In the paper's pipeline: Repertoire TCRs were matched against a reference library of SARS-CoV-2-specific TCRs generated with the MIRA antigen-specificity platform. Breadth was defined as the fraction of unique TCRs that were SARS-CoV-2-associated. Depth was defined as the fraction of total T cells that were SARS-CoV-2-associated. Using the MIRA data, each spike-specific TCR was assigned both to the spike region to which the TCR was reactive and to a CD4 or CD8 class. Log10-transformed breadth and depth values were compared by one-way ANOVA with Sidak's multiple comparisons tests. Sourced from immuneACCESS, this table was stored by TCRdb with only in-frame sequences that have V and J called. A share of the clones is absent; for the studies checked, an unresolved V gene accounts for under half, and the remainder has no known explanation. D and trimming come from the DNA, and the V and J calls and clone size come from that table. This sample has about 110,000 clones in its table, and about 90% of those were observed once. Roughly 8.7% of the sample is taken by the ten largest.

The label giving this sample's time point can be read as: about 28 days (+/-7) after the second vaccine dose. AZD1222 recipients with second doses at about 4 weeks or about 12 weeks were pooled, because spike-specific TCR depth and breadth did not differ between schedules. Samples from vaccinated people were obtained from the UK trials COV001 and COV002, which included a single-blind randomized controlled phase 2/3 trial of AZD1222 (ChAdOx1 nCoV-19) in healthy adults. Trial participant PBMC samples were collected at day 0 and day 28 after the second dose for TCRbeta chain sequencing. From a lookup of the germline V gene (reference sequence), CDR1 and CDR2 are SGHNT and YYREEE. V trim: 2 bases; J trim: 8 bases; unmatched bases: 8. The CDR3 holds 14 amino acids from the cysteine to the phenylalanine. CDR3 DNA only is kept here, 42 bases in frame from base 1.

This receptor was obtained from an adult who received the AZD1222 COVID-19 vaccine. Here the chain combines TRBV5-4 and TRBJ1-1; 8 middle bases align to TRBD1. The material was peripheral blood, obtained 28 days after the second AZD1222 dose. The DNA sequence is TGTGCCAGCAGCTTTTTCAGGGGGCGAAGAGAAGCTTTCTTT. It is translated as CASSFFRGRREAFF.